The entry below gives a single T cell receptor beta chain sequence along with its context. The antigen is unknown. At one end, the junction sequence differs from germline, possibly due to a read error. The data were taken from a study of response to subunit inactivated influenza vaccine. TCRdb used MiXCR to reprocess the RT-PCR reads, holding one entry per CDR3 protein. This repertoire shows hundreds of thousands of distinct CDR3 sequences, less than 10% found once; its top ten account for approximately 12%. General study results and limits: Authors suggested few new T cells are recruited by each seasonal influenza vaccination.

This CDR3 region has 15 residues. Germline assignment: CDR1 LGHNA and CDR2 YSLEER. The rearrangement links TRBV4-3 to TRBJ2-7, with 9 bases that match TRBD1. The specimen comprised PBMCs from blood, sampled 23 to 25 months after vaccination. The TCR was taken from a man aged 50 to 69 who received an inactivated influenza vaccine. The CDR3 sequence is CASCQDDRGRDEQYF. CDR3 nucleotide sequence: TGCGCCAGCTGCCAAGATGACAGGGGGAGAGACGAGCAGTACTTC.